These 3 T cell receptor beta chains came from one sample sequenced in a study of CD8 T cells in Susac syndrome. A quantity of roughly 0.5 to 1 ug RNA underwent reverse transcription using random hexamers. TCRdb independently ran MiXCR on the immunoSEQ multiplex PCR reads; one entry per CDR3 protein. The data show about 300,000 distinct CDR3 sequences, with 90% to 95% seen just once and roughly 0.059% held by the top ten. The sample consisted of CD4+ T cells from PBMCs. These receptors were collected from a human donor with multiple sclerosis.

This clonotype was observed a few times. V usage is TRBV29-1 and J usage is TRBJ1-2; 7 nucleotides align to TRBD1. The germline gives CDR1 SQVTM, CDR2 ANQGSEA. Germline trimming cut 4 bases from V and 0 bases from J; bases unmatched to any gene: 2. CDR3 length: 13 amino acids. This chain's CDR3 is CSVGQGANYGYTF. The CDR3 nucleotides are TGCAGCGTTGGACAGGGCGCTAACTATGGCTACACCTTC.

The table lists this clonotype with a count of one. This chain joins TRBV5-1 and TRBJ2-5, with 7 nucleotides matching TRBD2. The V gene end was trimmed by 3 bases and the J gene end by 2 bases; junction bases not matched to a gene: 10. CDR1 SGHRS and CDR2 YFSETQ come from the germline V gene. This CDR3 has 16 residues. CDR3 in DNA: TGCGCCAGCAGCTCTCCGGGACTAACAAATCAAGAGACCCAGTACTTC. Amino acid sequence: CASSSPGLTNQETQYF.

The chain has TRBV12-5 and TRBJ2-7; D is perhaps TRBD1 (6 bases). Trimming took 1 base from V and 0 from J, leaving 10 bases between them. The CDR3 is made up of 15 amino acids. Germline CDR1 reads LGHNT; CDR2 reads FRNRAP. CDR3 region: CASGLGDRTSYEQYF. CDR3 nucleotides: TGTGCTAGTGGTTTGGGAGACAGGACCTCCTACGAGCAGTACTTC.